This entry lists 24 T cell receptor beta chains sequenced from one sample in a study of Ad26.COV2.S vaccination and SARS-CoV-2 variants. As to treatment: around 19 received Ad26.COV2.S at low or high dose, single or two shots; about 5 received placebo; per-sample allocation not given. On day 63 after the first injection, vaccine and placebo recipients gave samples. Assay: immunoSEQ multiplex PCR; the TCRdb copy retains only in-frame clones and omits some. Altogether 300,000 to 400,000 clones are present, 85% to 90% being singletons, with the ten largest covering around 5.5%. Sequenced here: peripheral blood, sampled in a trial of Ad26.COV2.S vaccine versus placebo. Receptors originate from a person between 18 and 65 years old who received the Ad26.COV2.S COVID-19 vaccine or a placebo.

The chain joins TRBV28 to TRBJ2-3; 13 positions match TRBD2. Germline CDR1 MDHEN, CDR2 SYDVKM. CDR3 size: 18 residues. The V and J ends lost 7 bases and 2 bases, in that order; junction bases with no gene match: 12. CDR3 DNA: TGTGCCAGCACCCCCCTCGGACTAGCGGGAGTCCCCACAGATACGCAGTATTTT. Its translation: CASTPLGLAGVPTDTQYF.

The chain recombines TRBV15 with TRBJ2-5; 7 bases align to TRBD2. CDR3 size: 14 residues. Trimming removed 8 bases from V and 2 bases from J; junction bases left unmatched: 8. Germline-derived CDR1 and CDR2 are LNHNV and YYDKDF (reference sequence). CDR3 protein: CATEKRDLQETQYF. The CDR3 DNA follows: TGTGCCACCGAAAAGCGGGACCTACAAGAGACCCAGTACTTC. Combining the CDR3 with reference TRBV15 and TRBJ2-5 gives the whole variable domain DAMVIQNPRYQVTQFGKPVTLSCSQTLNHNVMYWYQQKSSQAPKLLFHYYDKDFNNEADTPDNFQSRRPNTSFCFLDIRSPGLGDTAMYLCATEKRDLQETQYFGPGTRLLVL.

J is TRBJ2-3 and V is TRBV7-9, with TRBD2 identical over 13 bases. CDR3 length: 16 residues. The junction had 4 bases not matched to a gene; V was cut back by 5 bases and J by 2 bases. Germline V lookup: CDR1 SEHNR, CDR2 FQNEAQ (reference sequence). The CDR3 protein is CASSVGLAGVTDTQYF. The CDR3 DNA is TGTGCCAGCAGCGTCGGACTAGCGGGGGTCACAGATACGCAGTATTTT. The full variable domain, its missing parts supplied by reference TRBV7-9 and TRBJ2-3, is DTGVSQNPRHKITKRGQNVTFRCDPISEHNRLYWYRQTLGQGPEFLTYFQNEAQLEKSRLLSDRFSAERPKGSFSTLEIQRTEQGDSAMYLCASSVGLAGVTDTQYFGPGTRLTVL.

The chain recombines TRBV19 with TRBJ1-1; unclear D gene. V was clipped by 5 bases and J by 8 bases, with 9 bases between them. This CDR3 region has 11 residues. Per the germline V gene, CDR1 is LNHDA and CDR2 is SQIVND (reference sequence). The CDR3 here is CASSLGEEAFF. The CDR3 coding sequence is TGTGCCAGTAGTCTCGGGGAGGAAGCTTTCTTT. Based on the CDR3 plus reference TRBV19 and TRBJ1-1, the full variable domain is DGGITQSPKYLFRKEGQNVTLSCEQNLNHDAMYWYRQDPGQGLRLIYYSQIVNDFQKGDIAEGYSVSREKKESFPLTVTSAQKNPTAFYLCASSLGEEAFFGQGTRLTVV.

V and J are TRBV11-2 and TRBJ2-2, with D possibly TRBD2 on 5 matching bases. Germline V CDR1 and CDR2: SGHAT, FQNNGV. CDR3 length equals 16 residues. The V gene lost 1 base and the J gene lost 2 bases, with 11 bases spanning the gap. As DNA, the CDR3 is TGTGCCAGCAGCTTAGGGAATAGCGTAAACACCGGGGAGCTGTTTTTT. It codes for CASSLGNSVNTGELFF.

This clone has more than one count but fewer than ten. V and J are TRBV6-6 and TRBJ1-5, with a tentative D call TRBD1 (6 bases). V was trimmed by 3 bases and J by 7 bases, leaving 13 bases between them. Germline V gene lookup returns CDR1 MNHNY and CDR2 SVGAGI (reference sequence). CDR3 length: 14 residues. CDR3 nucleotides: TGTGCCAGCAGTTATACAGGGATGCGCCAGCCCCAGCATTTT. Amino acid sequence: CASSYTGMRQPQHF.

The rearrangement links TRBV7-9 to TRBJ1-4; tentatively, D is TRBD1 (5 bases). CDR1 is SEHNR and CDR2 is FQNEAQ in the germline V gene (reference sequence). The CDR3 length is 17 residues. V was pared by 11 bases and J by 0 bases, with 22 bases between. CDR3 protein: CAGRGDDLPPTNEKLFF. The CDR3, as DNA: TGTGCCGGACGGGGCGACGATCTCCCTCCAACTAATGAAAAACTGTTTTTT.

As regards this clone: At one end, the junction sequence differs from germline, possibly due to a read error. The rearrangement links TRBV3-1 (or the pseudogene TRBV3-2) to TRBJ1-2; D is undetermined. The CDR3 length is 14 residues. CDR1 is LGHDT and CDR2 is YNNKEL in the germline V gene (reference sequence). CDR3 region: CASTQFLTSYGYTF. Here the CDR3 DNA reads TGTGCCAGCACCCAATTTTTAACGTCCTATGGCTACACCTTC.

This chain joins TRBV3-1 (or the pseudogene TRBV3-2) and TRBJ2-3, with 11 bases identical to TRBD2. Germline V CDR1 and CDR2: LGHDT, YNNKEL (reference sequence). The CDR3 is made up of 17 amino acids. The V gene end was trimmed by 4 bases and the J gene end by 0 bases; junction bases not matched to a gene: 6. The CDR3 is CASSLLLAGASTDTQYF. The CDR3 DNA reads TGTGCCAGCAGCCTTCTACTAGCGGGGGCTAGCACAGATACGCAGTATTTT.

V and J are TRBV7-9 and TRBJ2-7; no clear D. CDR1 is SEHNR and CDR2 is FQNEAQ in the germline V gene (reference sequence). Trimming pared 5 bases from V and 6 bases from J, leaving 14 bases between. This CDR3 contains 13 residues. CDR3 protein: CASSRGDASEQYF. The CDR3 nucleotides are TGTGCCAGCAGCCGAGGCGACGCAAGCGAGCAGTACTTC.

The chain joins TRBV29-1 to TRBJ1-2, with 12 bases aligning to TRBD1. The CDR3 runs 15 residues. The V gene end was trimmed by 5 bases and the J gene end by 2 bases; junction bases not matched to a gene: 6. In germline, CDR1 is SQVTM, CDR2 ANQGSEA. CDR3 in DNA: TGCAGCGTTTCCCCCGGGACAGGGGGCAACTATGGCTACACCTTC. Protein product: CSVSPGTGGNYGYTF.

The V gene is TRBV6-5, the J gene TRBJ2-7; D might be TRBD1 (5 bases). The CDR3 has 14 residues. CDR1 is MNHEY, CDR2 SVGAGI, per germline. The V end lost 6 bases, the J end lost 3 bases, and 15 bases lay between the germline ends. Written as DNA, the CDR3 is TGTGCCAGCAGGGACGCGACAGCCCGCTACGAGCAGTACTTC. Its protein is CASRDATARYEQYF.

V gene TRBV28 combines with J gene TRBJ2-7, with 10 nucleotides matching TRBD2. Germline trimming cut 1 base from V and 5 bases from J; bases unmatched to any gene: 5. The length of the CDR3 is 15 residues. Germline values: CDR1 MDHEN, CDR2 SYDVKM. The CDR3 reads CASSLSASGRDEQYV. The DNA of the CDR3 is TGTGCCAGCAGTTTATCTGCTAGCGGGAGAGACGAGCAGTACGTC.

J is TRBJ1-4 and V is TRBV6-6, with D uncertain. V lost 2 bases, J lost 10 bases, and 8 bases lay in between. CDR1 and CDR2 from the germline V gene are MNHNY and SVGAGI (reference sequence). This CDR3 is built from 12 residues. CDR3 protein: CASSYGLGKLFF. CDR3 DNA sequence: TGTGCCAGCAGTTACGGCCTTGGAAAACTGTTTTTT.

J is TRBJ2-2 and V is TRBV10-1; D possibly matches TRBD1 or TRBD2 (5 bases each). With 5 bases removed from V and 6 bases from J, the gap between germline ends came to 13 bases. The germline V gene has CDR1 WNHNN and CDR2 SYGVQD (reference sequence). This CDR3 comprises 14 residues. CDR3 amino acids: CASSRDVGAGELFF. DNA of the CDR3: TGCGCCAGCAGTCGGGACGTCGGGGCCGGGGAGCTGTTTTTT.

In its sample, this clone was seen once. The chain links TRBV7-9 to TRBJ1-4; the D is unclear. Germline CDR1 SEHNR, CDR2 FQNEAQ (reference sequence). With 5 bases removed from V and 5 bases from J, the gap between germline ends came to 12 bases. This CDR3 comprises 14 residues. The CDR3 region has the DNA TGTGCCAGCAGCCCATCTTTCATAAATGAAAAACTGTTTTTT. Its protein product is CASSPSFINEKLFF.

For the CDR3, the DNA is TGTGCCAGTACCCCCCGGACAGATTATGGCTACACCTTC. Its protein product is CASTPRTDYGYTF. This sequence joins TRBV19 and TRBJ1-2; perhaps TRBD1 as D (6 bases). V was shortened by 7 bases and J by 5 bases, with 14 bases between the two germline ends. Germline values: CDR1 LNHDA, CDR2 SQIVND (reference sequence). The CDR3 consists of 13 residues.

This clone was recorded once. The J gene is TRBJ1-1, the V gene TRBV15; no reliable D call. Germline CDR1 reads LNHNV; CDR2 reads YYDKDF (reference sequence). Trimming took 0 bases from V and 3 from J, leaving 8 bases between them. The CDR3 spans 14 residues. The CDR3 bases are TGTGCCACCAGCAGAGATCGCCTAGACACTGAAGCTTTCTTT. Encoded protein: CATSRDRLDTEAFF.

The V gene is TRBV28, the J gene TRBJ1-1; D unclear. The CDR3 spans 16 residues. V shed 1 base and J shed 3 bases, with 15 bases lying between them. Germline loops: CDR1 MDHEN, CDR2 SYDVKM. The CDR3, as DNA: TGTGCCAGCAGTTTATTGGCGGGGAGCACGGACACTGAAGCTTTCTTT. This encodes CASSLLAGSTDTEAFF.

The table lists this clone with a count of one. V usage is TRBV6-2 or TRBV6-3 and J usage is TRBJ1-4; the D is unclear. Trimming pared 2 bases from V and 5 bases from J, leaving 12 bases between. This CDR3 contains 15 residues. From germline, CDR1 is MNHEY and CDR2 SVGEGT. The CDR3: CASSYVGLSNEKLFF. In DNA, the CDR3 is TGTGCCAGCAGTTACGTCGGACTCTCCAATGAAAAACTGTTTTTT.

The chain is built from TRBV4-3 and TRBJ1-1; no clear D. Germline V CDR1 and CDR2: LGHNA, YSLEER. V gave up 0 bases and J gave up 0 bases, with 8 bases separating them. This CDR3 has 15 residues. CDR3 DNA sequence: TGCGCCAGCAGCCAAGAGTGGGAGCTGAACACTGAAGCTTTCTTT. Encoded protein: CASSQEWELNTEAFF.

The V and J genes are TRBV13 and TRBJ2-3; 10 positions match TRBD1. CDR3 length: 16 residues. CDR1 and CDR2 from the germline V gene are PRHDT and FYEKMQ (reference sequence). The ends lost 5 bases at V and 6 bases at J; junction bases unmatched: 11. The CDR3: CASSPHGTGETDTQYF. The CDR3, as DNA: TGTGCCAGCAGCCCCCACGGGACAGGGGAAACGGATACGCAGTATTTT.

With regard to this clone: This same CDR3 is encoded by further DNA sequences in the sample. This chain uses TRBV5-1 with TRBJ2-1; D unclear. Germline loops: CDR1 SGHRS, CDR2 YFSETQ. Trimming left V 5 bases short and J 0 bases short, with 9 bases between. The CDR3 has 14 residues. In nucleotides, the CDR3 is TGCGCCAGCAGGAGTGGGAACTCCTACAATGAGCAGTTCTTC. It is translated as CASRSGNSYNEQFF.

The rearrangement uses TRBV4-1 and TRBJ1-1; maybe TRBD1 (5 bases). Per the germline V gene, CDR1 is MGHRA and CDR2 is YSYEKL. The CDR3 extends over 17 amino acids. V gave up 1 base and J gave up 4 bases, with 19 bases separating them. Written as DNA, the CDR3 is TGCGCCAGCAGCCAAGGGTACCACGTGGGGGAGGGCACTGAAGCTTTCTTT. This translates into CASSQGYHVGEGTEAFF.